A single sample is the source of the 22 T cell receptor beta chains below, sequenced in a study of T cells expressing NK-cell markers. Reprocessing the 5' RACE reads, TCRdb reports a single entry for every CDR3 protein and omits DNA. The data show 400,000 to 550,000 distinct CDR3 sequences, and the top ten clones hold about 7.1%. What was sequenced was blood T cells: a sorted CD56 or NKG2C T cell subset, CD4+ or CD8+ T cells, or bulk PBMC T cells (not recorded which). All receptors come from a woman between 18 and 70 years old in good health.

The CDR3 region is CASIQGTGGELFF. The V and J genes are TRBV5-6 and TRBJ2-2; there is no DNA to check the TCRdb D call of TRBD1. The CDR3 extends over 13 amino acids. Germline assignment: CDR1 SGHDT and CDR2 YYEEEE.

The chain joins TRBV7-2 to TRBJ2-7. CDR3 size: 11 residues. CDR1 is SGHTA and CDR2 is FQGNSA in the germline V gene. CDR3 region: CASSWIYEQYF.

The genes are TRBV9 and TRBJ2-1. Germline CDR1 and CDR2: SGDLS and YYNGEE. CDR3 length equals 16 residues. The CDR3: CASSVFGSRSYNEQFF. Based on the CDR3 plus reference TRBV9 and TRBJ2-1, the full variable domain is DSGVTQTPKHLITATGQRVTLRCSPRSGDLSVYWYQQSLDQGLQFLIQYYNGEERAKGNILERFSAQQFPDLHSELNLSSLELGDSALYFCASSVFGSRSYNEQFFGPGTRLTVL.

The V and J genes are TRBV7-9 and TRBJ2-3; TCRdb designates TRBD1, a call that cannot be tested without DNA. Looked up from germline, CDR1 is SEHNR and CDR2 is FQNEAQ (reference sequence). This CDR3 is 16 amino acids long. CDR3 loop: CASSYGLTPRTDTQYF.

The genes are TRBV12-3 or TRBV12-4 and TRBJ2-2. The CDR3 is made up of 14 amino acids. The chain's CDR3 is CASSLPSDTGELVF.

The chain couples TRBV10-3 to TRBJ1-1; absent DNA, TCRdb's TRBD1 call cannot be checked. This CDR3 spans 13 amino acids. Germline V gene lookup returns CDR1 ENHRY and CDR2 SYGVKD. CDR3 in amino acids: CAIRGTGKTEAFF.

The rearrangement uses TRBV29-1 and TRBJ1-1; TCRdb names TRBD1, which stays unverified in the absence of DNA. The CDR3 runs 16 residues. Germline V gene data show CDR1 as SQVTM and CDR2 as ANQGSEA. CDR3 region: CSVDKGTGVFDTEAFF.

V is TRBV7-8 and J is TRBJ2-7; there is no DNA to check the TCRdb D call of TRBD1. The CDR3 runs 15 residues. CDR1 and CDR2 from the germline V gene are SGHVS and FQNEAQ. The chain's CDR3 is CASTSTGQGGYEQYF.

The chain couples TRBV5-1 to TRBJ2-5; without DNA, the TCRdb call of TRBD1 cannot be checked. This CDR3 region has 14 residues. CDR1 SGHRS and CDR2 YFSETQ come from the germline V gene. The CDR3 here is CASSLMAGGETQYF.

The CDR3 region is CASSLWDTLTYEQYF. The genes are TRBV7-9 and TRBJ2-7; the D gene TCRdb calls, TRBD1, cannot be checked with no DNA. Germline V lookup: CDR1 SEHNR, CDR2 FQNEAQ (reference sequence). This CDR3 is 15 amino acids long.

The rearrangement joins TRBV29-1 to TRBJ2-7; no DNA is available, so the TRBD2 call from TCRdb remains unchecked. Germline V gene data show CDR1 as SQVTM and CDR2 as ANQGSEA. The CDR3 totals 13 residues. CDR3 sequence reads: CSVAPSSTYEQYF.

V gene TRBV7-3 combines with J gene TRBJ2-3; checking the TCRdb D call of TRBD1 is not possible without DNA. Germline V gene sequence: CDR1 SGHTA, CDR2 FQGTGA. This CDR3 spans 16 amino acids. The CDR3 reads CASSFGTGGASDTQYF.

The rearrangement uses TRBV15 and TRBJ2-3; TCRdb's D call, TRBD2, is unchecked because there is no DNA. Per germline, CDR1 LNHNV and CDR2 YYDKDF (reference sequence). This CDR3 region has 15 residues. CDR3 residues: CATSRGSGSTDTQYF.

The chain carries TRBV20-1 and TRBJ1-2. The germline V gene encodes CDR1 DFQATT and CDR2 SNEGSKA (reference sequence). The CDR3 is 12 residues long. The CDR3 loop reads CSARTSSWGYTF.

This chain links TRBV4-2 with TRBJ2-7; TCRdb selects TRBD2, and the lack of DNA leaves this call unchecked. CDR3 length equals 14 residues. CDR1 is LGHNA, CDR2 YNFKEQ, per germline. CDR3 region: CASSQTLGTYEQYF.

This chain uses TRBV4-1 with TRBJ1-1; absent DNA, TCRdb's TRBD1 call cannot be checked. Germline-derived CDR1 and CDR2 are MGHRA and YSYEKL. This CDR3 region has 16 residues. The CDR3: CASSGSGQGTNTEAFF.

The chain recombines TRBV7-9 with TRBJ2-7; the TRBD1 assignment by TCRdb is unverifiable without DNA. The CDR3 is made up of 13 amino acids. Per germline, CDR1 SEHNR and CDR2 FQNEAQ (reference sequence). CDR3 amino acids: CASATGARDEQYF.

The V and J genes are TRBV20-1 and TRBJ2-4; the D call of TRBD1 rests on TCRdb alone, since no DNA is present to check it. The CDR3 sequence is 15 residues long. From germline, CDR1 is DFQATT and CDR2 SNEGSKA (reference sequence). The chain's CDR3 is CSAVSGGTAKNIQYF.

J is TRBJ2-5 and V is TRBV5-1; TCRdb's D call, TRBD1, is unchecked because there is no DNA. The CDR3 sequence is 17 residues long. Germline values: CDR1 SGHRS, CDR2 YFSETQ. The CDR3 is CASSLVGPISYQETQYF.

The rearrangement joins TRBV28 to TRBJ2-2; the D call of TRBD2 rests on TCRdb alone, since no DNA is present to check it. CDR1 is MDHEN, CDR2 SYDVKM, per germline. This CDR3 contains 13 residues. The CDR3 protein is CASTRGGTGELFF.

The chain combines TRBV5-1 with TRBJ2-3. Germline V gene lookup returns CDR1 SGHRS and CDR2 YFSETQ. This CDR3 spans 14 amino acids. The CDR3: CASSATVNTDTQYF.

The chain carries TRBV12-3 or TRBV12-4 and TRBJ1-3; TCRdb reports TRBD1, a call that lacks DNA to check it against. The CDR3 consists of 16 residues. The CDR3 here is CASSPQGKGSGNTIYF.